This record concerns one T cell receptor beta chain sequence. This may be a read error, as it is one base from a much larger clone. The conserved final phenylalanine or tryptophan is absent from the CDR3, which likely points to a read error. TCRdb used MiXCR to reprocess the PCR reads, holding one entry per CDR3 protein. The sample includes nearly 650,000 distinct CDR3 sequences, around 25% of them seen just once. This sample is drawn from a study of molecular identifiers for immune sequencing clone quantification. Trimming removed 0 bases at V and 3 bases at J, with 10 bases between. The V gene's germline CDR1 is LGHNA and CDR2 YSLEER. The CDR3 loop spans 15 amino acids.

The chain combines TRBV4-3 with TRBJ2-3; TRBD1 or TRBD2 may be the D gene (6 bases each). Specimen: naive CD8+ T cells from blood, with Jurkat cell RNA spiked in. This sample's subset: FACS-sorted CD8+CD4-CCR7+CD45RA+ naive T cells. This sequence originates from a human donor in good health. Some libraries in this study had Jurkat cell RNA spiked in. CDR3 sequence: CASSQDWGATDTQYS. CDR3 DNA: TGCGCCAGCAGCCAAGATTGGGGGGCAACAGATACGCAGTATTCT.